These 10 T cell receptor beta chains came from one sample sequenced in a study of Ad26.COV2.S vaccination and SARS-CoV-2 variants. The treatment denotes: 19 received Ad26.COV2.S at low or high dose, single or two shots; 5 received placebo; per-sample allocation not given. Samples came from day 63 after the first vaccine or placebo injection. Assay: immunoSEQ multiplex PCR; the TCRdb copy retains only in-frame clones and omits some. This table holds approximately 350,000 clones, under 90% found once. The sample was peripheral blood, taken in a trial of Ad26.COV2.S vaccine versus placebo. The receptors were gathered from a person aged 18-65 years who received the Ad26.COV2.S COVID-19 vaccine or a placebo.

The gene calls are TRBV9 and TRBJ2-1; tentatively, D is TRBD2 (5 bases). This CDR3 region has 14 residues. Germline V lookup: CDR1 SGDLS, CDR2 YYNGEE. The ends were cut back, 4 bases at V and 9 bases at J, with 17 bases in the middle. CDR3 sequence reads: CASSHGTLEGEQFF. CDR3 coding DNA: TGTGCCAGCAGCCATGGAACCCTTGAGGGTGAGCAGTTCTTC.

The chain employs TRBV10-3 and TRBJ1-1; D is undetermined. With 3 bases removed from V and 2 bases from J, the gap between germline ends came to 7 bases. Germline loops: CDR1 ENHRY, CDR2 SYGVKD. The CDR3 is 13 amino acids. The CDR3: CAISETGNTEAFF. For the CDR3, the DNA is TGTGCCATCAGTGAAACCGGAAACACTGAAGCTTTCTTT.

The J gene is TRBJ2-5, the V gene TRBV11-2; TRBD2 matches at 10 bases. Per the germline V gene, CDR1 is SGHAT and CDR2 is FQNNGV. The ends lost 5 bases at V and 5 bases at J; junction bases unmatched: 11. The length of the CDR3 is 16 residues. The CDR3 coding sequence is TGTGCCAGCAGCAAAACCTCCGGGACTAGCGTGGAGACCCAGTACTTC. Its translation: CASSKTSGTSVETQYF. The whole variable domain, remainder taken from reference TRBV11-2 and TRBJ2-5, is EAGVAQSPRYKIIEKRQSVAFWCNPISGHATLYWYQQILGQGPKLLIQFQNNGVVDDSQLPKDRFSAERLKGVDSTLKIQPAKLEDSAVYLCASSKTSGTSVETQYFGPGTRLLVL.

This CDR3 is CASSAVANTEAFF. As DNA, the CDR3 is TGCGCCAGCAGTGCAGTAGCAAACACTGAAGCTTTCTTT. V and J are TRBV10-1 and TRBJ1-1; D gene uncertain. V gave up 4 bases and J gave up 2 bases, with 8 bases separating them. The CDR3 loop spans 13 amino acids. Germline CDR1 and CDR2: WNHNN and SYGVQD (reference sequence).

J is TRBJ2-1 and V is TRBV4-3, with 11 nucleotides matching TRBD2. In germline, CDR1 is LGHNA, CDR2 YSLEER. The CDR3 sequence is 15 residues long. Losses at the gene ends were 5 bases for V and 4 bases for J; bases not matched to a gene: 4. The CDR3 region is CASSAGTSGYNEQFF. In DNA form, the CDR3 reads TGCGCCAGCAGCGCCGGGACTAGCGGTTACAATGAGCAGTTCTTC.

Comments on this clone: Distinct nucleotide sequences in the sample also encode this CDR3. The rearrangement uses TRBV5-1 and TRBJ1-1; possible D gene TRBD1, 5 bases. CDR1 SGHRS and CDR2 YFSETQ come from the germline V gene. This CDR3 contains 14 residues. V shed 2 bases and J shed 1 base, with 9 bases lying between them. The CDR3 bases are TGCGCCAGCAGCTTCGGGGGTCCGAACACTGAAGCTTTCTTT. Translated, it gives CASSFGGPNTEAFF. Full variable domain (rest looked up from reference TRBV5-1 and TRBJ1-1): KAGVTQTPRYLIKTRGQQVTLSCSPISGHRSVSWYQQTPGQGLQFLFEYFSETQRNKGNFPGRFSGRQFSNSRSEMNVSTLELGDSALYLCASSFGGPNTEAFFGQGTRLTVV.

V and J are TRBV5-1 and TRBJ2-1, with D possibly being TRBD2 (11 bases). V was pared by 4 bases and J by 3 bases, with 38 bases between. This CDR3 contains 23 residues. Germline V lookup: CDR1 SGHRS, CDR2 YFSETQ. In DNA, the CDR3 is TGCGCCAGCAGCACGCGGACAGGGGGATGGGTAACTAGCGGGAGAGGGGTCTACAATGAGCAGTTCTTC. Translation gives CASSTRTGGWVTSGRGVYNEQFF.

The rearrangement uses TRBV7-9 and TRBJ1-3; D unresolved. Between the trimmed V and J ends, which lost 5 bases and 2 bases, there was a span of 7 bases. CDR3 length equals 13 residues. Germline CDR1 reads SEHNR; CDR2 reads FQNEAQ (reference sequence). CDR3 DNA sequence: TGTGCCAGCAGCCCGGACCCTGGAAACACCATATATTTT. It specifies CASSPDPGNTIYF. Full variable domain (remainder filled in from reference TRBV7-9 and TRBJ1-3): DTGVSQNPRHKITKRGQNVTFRCDPISEHNRLYWYRQTLGQGPEFLTYFQNEAQLEKSRLLSDRFSAERPKGSFSTLEIQRTEQGDSAMYLCASSPDPGNTIYFGEGSWLTVV.

The chain's CDR3 is CASSFRLAGGNEQFF. For the CDR3, the DNA is TGTGCCAGCAGTTTTCGACTAGCGGGGGGCAATGAGCAGTTCTTC. The chain has TRBV7-9 and TRBJ2-1; 13 bases are shared with TRBD2. The V segment lost 6 bases and the J segment 6 bases; nucleotides outside the gene matches: 5. Germline CDR1 reads SEHNR; CDR2 reads FQNEAQ (reference sequence). This CDR3 contains 15 residues.

This clone came up once. The chain combines TRBV30 with TRBJ2-3, with 7 positions matching TRBD2. The CDR3 loop spans 13 amino acids. Germline CDR1 is GTSNPN and CDR2 is SVGIG (reference sequence). V dropped 2 bases and J dropped 4; count of bases not matched to a gene: 3. The CDR3 region is CAWSLRGADTQYF. The CDR3 DNA is TGTGCCTGGAGTCTACGGGGGGCAGATACGCAGTATTTT.